Shown below are 26 T cell receptor beta chains from a single sample sequenced in a study of shared clonotypes between healthy human individuals. Repertoires were generated with immunoSEQ multiplex PCR, while TCRdb's copy carries only in-frame clones and drops some. The sample contains about a million clones, roughly 80% of which appear only once. Sequences were obtained from memory CD4+ T cells from PBMCs. Subset defined: CD45RA-negative fraction. The receptors stem from a man between 18 and 29 years old in good health. Some clones in this sample may be carry-over from other donors' samples.

The genes are TRBV5-4 and TRBJ2-5; D gene ambiguous. Germline CDR1 is SGHNT and CDR2 is YYREEE (reference sequence). V was cut by 1 base and J by 5 bases, with 6 bases left in between. This CDR3 contains 12 residues. The CDR3 sequence: CASSLFRETQYF. In DNA form, the CDR3 reads TGTGCCAGCAGCTTGTTCCGCGAGACCCAGTACTTC. The full variable domain, with the rest looked up from reference TRBV5-4 and TRBJ2-5, is ETGVTQSPTHLIKTRGQQVTLRCSSQSGHNTVSWYQQALGQGPQFIFQYYREEENGRGNFPPRFSGLQFPNYSSELNVNALELDDSALYLCASSLFRETQYFGPGTRLLVL.

A single count supports this clone. The chain has TRBV30 and TRBJ2-1; D is possibly TRBD2 (5 bases). The germline V gene encodes CDR1 GTSNPN and CDR2 SVGIG (reference sequence). The CDR3 extends over 14 amino acids. V was trimmed by 0 bases and J by 12 bases, leaving 18 bases between them. The CDR3 nucleotides are TGTGCCTGGAGTGTAAGCGGATTAAATGAGTGGCAGTTCTTC. Translating it yields CAWSVSGLNEWQFF.

Concerning this clone: This likely traces to a read error, being one base from a far larger clone. J is TRBJ2-3 and V is TRBV6-5; D unresolved. V lost 6 bases and J lost 2, with 6 bases in between. This CDR3 is built from 12 residues. Germline V gives CDR1 MNHEY, CDR2 SVGAGI. In DNA, the CDR3 is TGTGCCAGCAGCTCATACACAGATACGCAGTATTTT. Encoded protein: CASSSYTDTQYF.

CDR3 bases: TGTGCCAGCTCACCTGACAGGGCTGAGTACACTGAAGCTTTCTTT. Amino acids: CASSPDRAEYTEAFF. This sequence joins TRBV18 and TRBJ1-1; 7 bases line up with TRBD1. The CDR3 has 15 amino acids. Losses at the gene ends were 3 bases for V and 3 bases for J; bases not matched to a gene: 7. CDR1 and CDR2 (germline): KGHSH, LQKENI.

V usage is TRBV11-2 and J usage is TRBJ2-6; no clear D gene. Germline CDR1 reads SGHAT; CDR2 reads FQNNGV. Trimming cost V 3 bases and J 0 bases, with 0 bases left between them. There are 13 residues in the CDR3. The CDR3: CASSFSGANVLTF. DNA for the CDR3: TGTGCCAGCAGCTTCTCTGGGGCCAACGTCCTGACTTTC.

The chain recombines TRBV4-2 with TRBJ2-3, with unresolved D. Trimming took off 0 bases at V and 0 bases at J, with 7 bases between the two ends. This CDR3 is built from 15 residues. Germline CDR1 LGHNA, CDR2 YNFKEQ. In DNA form, the CDR3 reads TGTGCCAGCAGCCAAGATTTCTCTAGCACAGATACGCAGTATTTT. Encoded protein: CASSQDFSSTDTQYF.

The chain is built from TRBV9 and TRBJ1-1; no reliable D call. Germline values: CDR1 SGDLS, CDR2 YYNGEE. The CDR3 runs to 13 residues. V dropped 4 bases and J dropped 3 bases, with 10 bases sitting between them. In nucleotides, the CDR3 is TGTGCCAGCAGCAAGGGCATCGACACTGAAGCTTTCTTT. It is translated as CASSKGIDTEAFF.

In its sample, this clone was seen many times. This rearrangement joins TRBV30 to TRBJ2-2, with D hard to call. This CDR3 region has 15 residues. Trimming shortened V by 2 bases and J by 1 base, and 11 bases separated the two germline ends. CDR1 and CDR2 from the germline V gene are GTSNPN and SVGIG (reference sequence). CDR3: CAWSRGSKNTGELFF. The CDR3 DNA is TGTGCCTGGAGTCGAGGAAGCAAGAACACCGGGGAGCTGTTTTTT. Drawing the rest from reference TRBV30 and TRBJ2-2, the complete variable domain is SQTIHQWPATLVQPVGSPLSLECTVEGTSNPNLYWYRQAAGRGLQLLFYSVGIGQISSEVPQNLSASRPQDRQFILSSKKLLLSDSGFYLCAWSRGSKNTGELFFGEGSRLTVL.

V and J are TRBV11-2 and TRBJ2-7; 9 positions agree with TRBD2. The CDR3 contains 16 residues. Germline lookup yields CDR1 SGHAT and CDR2 FQNNGV. V shed 4 bases and J 0 bases; nucleotides not matched to a gene: 7. DNA of the CDR3: TGTGCCAGCAGCTCCCTGGCTAGCGGGAACTCCTACGAGCAGTACTTC. Translated, it gives CASSSLASGNSYEQYF.

The rearrangement links TRBV19 to TRBJ2-7; D is unclear. V was cut by 4 bases and J by 5 bases, with 6 bases left in between. The CDR3 contains 11 residues. Germline lookup yields CDR1 LNHDA and CDR2 SQIVND (reference sequence). This CDR3 is CASSTENEQYF. The CDR3 DNA sequence: TGTGCCAGTAGTACGGAGAACGAGCAGTACTTC.

This chain uses TRBV28 with TRBJ1-5; weak D call: TRBD1 (5 bases). This CDR3 has 12 amino acids. With 7 bases removed from V and 7 bases from J, the gap between germline ends came to 11 bases. The germline CDR1 and CDR2 sequences are MDHEN and SYDVKM. The chain's CDR3 is CASIGGDQPQHF. Here the CDR3 DNA reads TGTGCCAGCATTGGCGGGGACCAGCCCCAGCATTTT.

J is TRBJ1-2 and V is TRBV5-1, with D maybe TRBD1 (5 bases). The germline V gene has CDR1 SGHRS and CDR2 YFSETQ. Trimming removed 0 bases at V and 8 bases at J, with 20 bases between. There are 16 residues in the CDR3. This chain's CDR3 is CASSLAGFQGGEGYTF. The CDR3, as DNA: TGCGCCAGCAGCTTGGCCGGGTTCCAGGGTGGTGAGGGCTACACCTTC. The full variable domain, in which reference TRBV5-1 and TRBJ1-2 provide the parts outside the CDR3, is KAGVTQTPRYLIKTRGQQVTLSCSPISGHRSVSWYQQTPGQGLQFLFEYFSETQRNKGNFPGRFSGRQFSNSRSEMNVSTLELGDSALYLCASSLAGFQGGEGYTFGSGTRLTVV.

The chain employs TRBV2 and TRBJ2-4; maybe TRBD1 (6 bases). CDR3 size: 15 residues. Trimming removed 6 bases from V and 6 bases from J, with 18 bases in between. Germline loops: CDR1 SNHLY, CDR2 FYNNEI. The CDR3 DNA follows: TGTGCCAGCAGGGCGGACAGTTTTTATGGAAACATTCAGTACTTC. Its translation: CASRADSFYGNIQYF.

The rearrangement uses TRBV6-1 and TRBJ2-1, with 11 bases matching TRBD1. There are 18 residues in the CDR3. Germline assignment: CDR1 MNHNS and CDR2 SASEGT. V was clipped by 2 bases and J by 0 bases; unmatched bases: 6. The CDR3 sequence is CASSESGTGGFSYNEQFF. The DNA of the CDR3 is TGTGCCAGCAGTGAATCGGGGACAGGGGGTTTCTCCTACAATGAGCAGTTCTTC.

The sample holds one count of this clone. The V gene is TRBV10-3, the J gene TRBJ2-7; the match to TRBD1 covers 11 bases. The germline V gene has CDR1 ENHRY and CDR2 SYGVKD. The CDR3 has 18 residues. Trimming cost V 2 bases and J 5 bases; bases outside gene matches: 14. Written as DNA, the CDR3 is TGTGCCATCAGTGAGAGGGGACCGGGACAGGGGGAATCCCACGAGCAGTACTTC. Amino acid sequence: CAISERGPGQGESHEQYF.

The rearrangement uses TRBV5-1 and TRBJ2-3; TRBD2 aligns across 11 bases. This CDR3 spans 15 amino acids. The V gene end was trimmed by 4 bases and the J gene end by 2 bases; junction bases not matched to a gene: 3. The germline gives CDR1 SGHRS, CDR2 YFSETQ. The CDR3 nucleotides read TGCGCCAGCAGCATACTAGCGGGAGTCACAGATACGCAGTATTTT. Translated, it gives CASSILAGVTDTQYF.

This clone has only a few counts. The genes are TRBV27 and TRBJ2-1, with 8 bases fitting TRBD2. The germline CDR1 and CDR2 sequences are MNHEY and SMNVEV (reference sequence). V lost 8 bases to trimming and J lost 7 bases; unmatched junction nucleotides: 13. The CDR3 covers 15 residues. In DNA, the CDR3 is TGTGCCAGCGGGCCCGGGGGGGCGTTTGGAAATGAGCAGTTCTTC. Translated, it gives CASGPGGAFGNEQFF.

The chain has TRBV5-6 and TRBJ2-5; D not resolved. Germline assignment: CDR1 SGHDT and CDR2 YYEEEE. V dropped 1 base and J dropped 3 bases, with 4 bases sitting between them. CDR3 size: 12 residues. CDR3 protein: CASSLTEETQYF. CDR3 sequence (DNA): TGTGCCAGCAGCTTGACAGAAGAGACCCAGTACTTC.

This clone was picked up many times. The chain has TRBV15 and TRBJ2-1; D perhaps matches TRBD2 (5 bases). The germline gives CDR1 LNHNV, CDR2 YYDKDF (reference sequence). The length of the CDR3 is 12 residues. Trimming cost V 0 bases and J 13 bases, with 10 bases left between them. The CDR3 protein is CATSRDDGLQFF. The CDR3 DNA reads TGTGCCACCAGCAGAGATGACGGACTTCAGTTCTTC.

The J gene is TRBJ2-7, the V gene TRBV29-1; 9 positions agree with TRBD1. Trimming removed 0 bases from V and 4 bases from J; junction bases left unmatched: 13. The germline CDR1 and CDR2 sequences are SQVTM and ANQGSEA. There are 17 residues in the CDR3. CDR3 residues: CSVEDSSWGTGPYEQYF. The CDR3 region has the DNA TGCAGCGTTGAAGATAGCTCTTGGGGGACAGGGCCTTACGAGCAGTACTTC.

The V call is TRBV5-1, the J call TRBJ2-3; 7 bases line up with TRBD2. The CDR3 totals 16 residues. Germline CDR1 and CDR2: SGHRS and YFSETQ. J lost 2 bases, V lost 1 base, and 7 bases had no gene match. The CDR3 sequence is CASSLLGGKVTDTQYF. The DNA of the CDR3 is TGCGCCAGCAGCTTGTTGGGGGGGAAGGTCACAGATACGCAGTATTTT.

The chain is built from TRBV28 and TRBJ1-2, with a weak D call TRBD1 (5 bases). CDR3 size: 15 residues. V lost 7 bases, J lost 5 bases, and 20 bases lay in between. Germline V gene sequence: CDR1 MDHEN, CDR2 SYDVKM. DNA of the CDR3: TGTGCCAGCACCGCCCAAGAAGCGGGGGGATATGGCTACACCTTC. It translates to CASTAQEAGGYGYTF.

The chain joins TRBV10-3 to TRBJ2-2; 9 nucleotides line up with TRBD2. Germline V lookup: CDR1 ENHRY, CDR2 SYGVKD. The junction had 4 bases not matched to a gene; V was cut back by 11 bases and J by 0 bases. This CDR3 comprises 14 residues. The CDR3 region is CALSSGTNTGELFF. DNA for the CDR3: TGTGCCCTCTCTAGCGGGACGAACACCGGGGAGCTGTTTTTT.

This clone was detected once. V is TRBV7-2 and J is TRBJ2-5, with 12 bases that match TRBD2. CDR3 length equals 16 residues. Trimming cost V 5 bases and J 5 bases; bases outside gene matches: 9. Germline assignment: CDR1 SGHTA and CDR2 FQGNSA. CDR3 protein: CASSTTSGSHWETQYF. DNA of the CDR3: TGTGCCAGCAGCACGACTAGCGGGAGTCACTGGGAGACCCAGTACTTC.

V gene TRBV6-5 combines with J gene TRBJ2-3; TRBD1 matches 7 bases. The CDR3 consists of 15 residues. Looked up from germline, CDR1 is MNHEY and CDR2 is SVGAGI. V dropped 5 bases and J dropped 5; count of bases not matched to a gene: 10. The CDR3 sequence is CASSRQGWLEDTQYF. The CDR3 DNA sequence: TGTGCCAGCAGTCGACAGGGATGGTTGGAAGATACGCAGTATTTT.

The V and J genes are TRBV5-6 and TRBJ2-5; D is unresolved. Gene TRBJ2-7 matches the end of the DNA better, so the J call may be wrong. CDR1 is SGHDT, CDR2 YYEEEE, per germline. The CDR3 runs to 12 residues. The CDR3 loop is CASSLRSYEQYF. The CDR3 DNA follows: TGTGCCAGCAGCTTGAGGAGCTACGAGCAGTACTTC.